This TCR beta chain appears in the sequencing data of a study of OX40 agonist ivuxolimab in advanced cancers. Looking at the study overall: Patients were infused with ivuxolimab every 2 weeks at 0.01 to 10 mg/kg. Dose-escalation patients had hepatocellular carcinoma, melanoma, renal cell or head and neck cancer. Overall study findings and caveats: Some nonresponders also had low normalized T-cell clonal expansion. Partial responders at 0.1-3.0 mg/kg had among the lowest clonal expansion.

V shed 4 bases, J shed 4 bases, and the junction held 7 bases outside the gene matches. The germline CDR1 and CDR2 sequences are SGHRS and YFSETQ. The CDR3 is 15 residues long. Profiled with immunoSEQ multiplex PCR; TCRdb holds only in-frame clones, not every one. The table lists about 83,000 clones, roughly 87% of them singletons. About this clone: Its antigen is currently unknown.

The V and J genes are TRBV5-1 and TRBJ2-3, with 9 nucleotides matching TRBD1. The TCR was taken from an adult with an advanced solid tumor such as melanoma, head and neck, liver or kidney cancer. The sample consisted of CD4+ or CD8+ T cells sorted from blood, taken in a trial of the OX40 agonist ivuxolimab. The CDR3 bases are TGCGCCAGCAGCACGGGACAGGGACAATCAGATACGCAGTATTTT. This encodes CASSTGQGQSDTQYF.